This T cell receptor beta chain was found in a study of beta chain features in type 1 diabetes. This clone was recorded a few times. The antigen remains undetermined. Every isolated RNA sample was fully reverse transcribed, so sequencing captured expressed TCRB transcripts. Clones were sequenced by immunoSEQ multiplex PCR, and TCRdb holds only the in-frame ones, with some missing. The sample yields approximately 250,000 clones, approximately 25% seen once. Notes on the study in general: Shorter TCRB CDR3s, moderately but significantly so, marked every one of the four CD4+ subsets in Type 1 diabetes patients.

The sample was naive CD4+ T cells from blood. This TCR was sampled from a woman aged 25 to 39 with type 1 diabetes.

The CDR3 reads CAISERGGTYEQYF. As DNA, the CDR3 is TGTGCCATCAGTGAGAGAGGGGGCACCTACGAGCAGTACTTC. The chain combines TRBV10-3 with TRBJ2-7; 7 positions agree with TRBD1. The CDR3 is 14 residues long. Germline CDR1 and CDR2: ENHRY and SYGVKD. Trimming removed 2 bases from V and 2 bases from J; junction bases left unmatched: 3.